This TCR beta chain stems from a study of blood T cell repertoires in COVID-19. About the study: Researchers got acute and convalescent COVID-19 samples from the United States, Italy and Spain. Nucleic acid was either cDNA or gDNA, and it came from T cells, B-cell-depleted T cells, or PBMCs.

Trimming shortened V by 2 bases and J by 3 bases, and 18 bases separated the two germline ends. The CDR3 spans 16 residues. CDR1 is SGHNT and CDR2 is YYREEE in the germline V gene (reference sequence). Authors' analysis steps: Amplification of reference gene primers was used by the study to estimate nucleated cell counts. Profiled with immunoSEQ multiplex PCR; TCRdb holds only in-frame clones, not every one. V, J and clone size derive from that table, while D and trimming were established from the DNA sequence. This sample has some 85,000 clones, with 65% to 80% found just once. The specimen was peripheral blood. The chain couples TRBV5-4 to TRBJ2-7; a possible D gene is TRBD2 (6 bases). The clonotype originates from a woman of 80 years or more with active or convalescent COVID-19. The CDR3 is CASSLGSPGLNYEQYF. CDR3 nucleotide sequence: TGTGCCAGCAGCTTAGGCTCGCCGGGACTTAACTACGAGCAGTACTTC.